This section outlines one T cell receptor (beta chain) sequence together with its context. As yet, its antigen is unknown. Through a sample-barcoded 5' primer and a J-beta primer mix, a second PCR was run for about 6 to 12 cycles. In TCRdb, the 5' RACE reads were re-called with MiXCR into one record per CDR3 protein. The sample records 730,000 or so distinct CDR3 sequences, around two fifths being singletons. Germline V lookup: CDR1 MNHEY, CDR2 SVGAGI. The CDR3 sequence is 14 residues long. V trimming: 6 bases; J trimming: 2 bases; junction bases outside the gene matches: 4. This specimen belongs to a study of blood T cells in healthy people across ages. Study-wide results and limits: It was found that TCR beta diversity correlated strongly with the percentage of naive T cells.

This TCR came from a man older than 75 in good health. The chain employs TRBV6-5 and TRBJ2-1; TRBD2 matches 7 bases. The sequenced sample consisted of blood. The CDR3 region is CASRAGTTYNEQFF. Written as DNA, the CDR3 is TGTGCCAGCAGGGCCGGGACTACCTACAATGAGCAGTTCTTC.